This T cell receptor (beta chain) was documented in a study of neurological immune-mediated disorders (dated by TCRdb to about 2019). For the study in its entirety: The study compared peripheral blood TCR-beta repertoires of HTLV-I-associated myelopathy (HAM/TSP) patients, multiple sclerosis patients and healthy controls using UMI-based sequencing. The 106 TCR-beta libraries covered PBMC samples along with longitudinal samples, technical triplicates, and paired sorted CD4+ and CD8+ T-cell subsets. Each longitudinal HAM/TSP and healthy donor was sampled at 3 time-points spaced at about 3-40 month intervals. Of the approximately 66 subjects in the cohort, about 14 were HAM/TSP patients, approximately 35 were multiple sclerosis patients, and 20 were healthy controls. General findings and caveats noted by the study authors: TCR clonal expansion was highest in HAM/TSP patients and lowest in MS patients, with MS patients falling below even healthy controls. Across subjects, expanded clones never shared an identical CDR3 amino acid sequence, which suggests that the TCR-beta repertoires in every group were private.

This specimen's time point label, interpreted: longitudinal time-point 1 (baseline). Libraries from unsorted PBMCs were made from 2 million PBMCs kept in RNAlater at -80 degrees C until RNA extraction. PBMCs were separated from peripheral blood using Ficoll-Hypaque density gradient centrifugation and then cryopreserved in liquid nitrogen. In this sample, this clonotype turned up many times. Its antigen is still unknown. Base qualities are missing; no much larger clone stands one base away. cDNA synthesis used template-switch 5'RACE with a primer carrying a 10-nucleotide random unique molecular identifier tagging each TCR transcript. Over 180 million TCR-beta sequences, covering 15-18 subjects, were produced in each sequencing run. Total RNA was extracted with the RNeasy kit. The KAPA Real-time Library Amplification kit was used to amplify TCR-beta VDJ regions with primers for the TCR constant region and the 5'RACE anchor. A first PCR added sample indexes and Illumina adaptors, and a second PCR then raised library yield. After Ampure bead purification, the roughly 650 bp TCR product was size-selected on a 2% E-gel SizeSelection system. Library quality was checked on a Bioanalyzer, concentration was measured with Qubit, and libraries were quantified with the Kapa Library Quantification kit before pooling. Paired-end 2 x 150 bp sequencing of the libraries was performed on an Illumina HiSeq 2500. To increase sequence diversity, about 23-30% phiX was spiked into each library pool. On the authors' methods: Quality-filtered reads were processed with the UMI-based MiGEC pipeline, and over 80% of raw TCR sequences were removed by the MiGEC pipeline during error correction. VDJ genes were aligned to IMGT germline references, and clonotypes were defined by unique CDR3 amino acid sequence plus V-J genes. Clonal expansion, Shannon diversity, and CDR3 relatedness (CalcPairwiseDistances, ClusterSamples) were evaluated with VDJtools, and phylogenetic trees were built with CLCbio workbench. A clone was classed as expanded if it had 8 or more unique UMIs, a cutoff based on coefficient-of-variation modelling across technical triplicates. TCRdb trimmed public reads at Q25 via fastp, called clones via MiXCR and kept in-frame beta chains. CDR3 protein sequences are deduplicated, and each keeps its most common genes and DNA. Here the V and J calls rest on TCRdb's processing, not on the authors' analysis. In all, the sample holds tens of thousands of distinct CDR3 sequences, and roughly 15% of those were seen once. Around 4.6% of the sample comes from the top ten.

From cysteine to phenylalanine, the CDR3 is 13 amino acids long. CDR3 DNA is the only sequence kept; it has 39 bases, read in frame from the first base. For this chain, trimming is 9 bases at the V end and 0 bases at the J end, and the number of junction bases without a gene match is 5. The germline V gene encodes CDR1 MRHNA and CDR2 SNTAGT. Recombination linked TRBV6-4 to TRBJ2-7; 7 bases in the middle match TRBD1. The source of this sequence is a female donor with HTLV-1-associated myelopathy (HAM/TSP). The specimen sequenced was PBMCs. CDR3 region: CASYRDSSYEQYF. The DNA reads TGTGCCAGTTACCGGGACAGCTCCTACGAGCAGTACTTC.